One sample yielded the 6 T cell receptor beta chains listed below, sequenced in a study of metastatic and nonmetastatic thyroid tumors (dated by TCRdb to 2020 to 2022). No patient had received any treatment before thyroid surgery. The method was PCR. Sequenced on an Illumina HiSeq 4000. Through fastp at Q25 and MiXCR, TCRdb rebuilt clones from the public reads, retaining in-frame beta chains. This sample is represented by roughly 30,000 clones; around 3.5% of them were singletons. About 3.2% of the sample is held by the ten biggest clonotypes. Sequenced sample: blood. Receptors originate from a male donor with papillary thyroid cancer or a benign thyroid nodule (not recorded which). Some clones in this sample may be carry-over from other donors' samples.

The rearrangement joins TRBV7-9 to TRBJ2-7, with D uncertain. Germline V CDR1 and CDR2: SEHNR, FQNEAQ (reference sequence). V was trimmed by 11 bases and J by 2 bases, leaving 16 bases between them. The CDR3 length is 13 residues. For the CDR3, the DNA is TGTGCCGGCCTGGAAAGGGAAACCTACGAGCAGTACTTC. Its protein product is CAGLERETYEQYF.

As DNA, the CDR3 is TGTGCCAGCAGCCCCGAGACAGGATATAAAGAAGAACTGTTTTTT. Translated, it gives CASSPETGYKEELFF. The chain combines TRBV28 with TRBJ1-4; tentatively, D is TRBD1 (6 bases). The ends were cut back, 6 bases at V and 12 bases at J, with 23 bases in the middle. Germline values: CDR1 MDHEN, CDR2 SYDVKM. The CDR3 covers 15 residues.

By share of the sample, this clone is medium-sized. This chain links TRBV28 with TRBJ1-1, with D unresolved. The CDR3 covers 16 residues. Germline assignment: CDR1 MDHEN and CDR2 SYDVKM. The ends were cut back, 1 base at V and 0 bases at J, with 12 bases in the middle. CDR3 residues: CASSLSLGGMNTEAFF. In nucleotides, the CDR3 is TGTGCCAGCAGTTTATCCCTTGGCGGTATGAACACTGAAGCTTTCTTT.

This clone was observed a handful of times. The chain recombines TRBV11-2 with TRBJ2-2; possible D gene TRBD1, 6 bases. The V and J ends lost 5 bases and 2 bases respectively, with 12 bases between them. Per germline, CDR1 SGHAT and CDR2 FQNNGV. This CDR3 comprises 15 residues. The CDR3 is CASSVLTGNTGELFF. For the CDR3, the DNA is TGTGCCAGCAGCGTCTTGACAGGAAACACCGGGGAGCTGTTTTTT.

The sample holds a few counts of this clone. The chain carries TRBV20-1 and TRBJ2-7; D possibly corresponds to TRBD2 (5 bases). V was trimmed by 2 bases and J by 2 bases, leaving 13 bases between them. The CDR3 contains 14 residues. Germline CDR1 DFQATT, CDR2 SNEGSKA (reference sequence). The CDR3 coding sequence is TGCAGTGCTAGATGCCTAGCAGGAGCCTACGAGCAGTACTTC. Translation: CSARCLAGAYEQYF.

The sample holds a few counts of this clone. J is TRBJ2-3 and V is TRBV11-2; D possibly corresponds to TRBD2 (6 bases). Germline V gives CDR1 SGHAT, CDR2 FQNNGV. This CDR3 region has 15 residues. V was cut by 1 base and J by 2 bases, with 10 bases left in between. CDR3 coding DNA: TGTGCCAGCAGCTTAGTAGCGGCTATCACAGATACGCAGTATTTT. It specifies CASSLVAAITDTQYF.